The subject of this entry is one T cell receptor (beta chain). As yet, its antigen is unknown. Only in-frame clones appear in the TCRdb table, and some are missing; sequencing was by immunoSEQ multiplex PCR. The repertoire holds fewer than 60,000 clones, with roughly nine tenths as singletons. The junction had 5 bases not matched to a gene; V was cut back by 5 bases and J by 5 bases. CDR1 and CDR2 (germline): MGHDK, SYGVNS. The CDR3 consists of 13 residues. This specimen comes from a study of OX40 agonist ivuxolimab in advanced cancers. Across the study: Ivuxolimab, an antibody acting as an agonist of OX40 (CD134), was used to treat patients. The study, taken as a whole, reports: Relative to CD4+, CD8+ T cells held more expanded clones on average.

The TCR was taken from an adult with an advanced solid tumor such as melanoma, head and neck, liver or kidney cancer. Sample: CD4+ or CD8+ T cells sorted from blood, taken in a trial of the OX40 agonist ivuxolimab. The chain recombines TRBV25-1 with TRBJ2-7; 8 bases align to TRBD1. CDR3 residues: CASSRQGMNEQYF. The CDR3, as DNA: TGTGCCAGCAGTCGACAGGGGATGAACGAGCAGTACTTC.